This T cell receptor beta chain is from a study of vaccination and CD4 T cells after COVID-19. Study-level information: Convalescent donors were composed of six males and four females, of whom two were Hispanic.

An Oncomine TCR Beta short-read assay was used to sequence the DNA from cultured CD4+ T cells. Each CDR3 protein gets one entry after TCRdb re-called the PCR reads with MiXCR. The table shows some 20,000 distinct CDR3 sequences, with roughly two fifths occurring only once. This CDR3 region has 11 residues. Germline V gives CDR1 DFQATT, CDR2 SNEGSKA (reference sequence). V shed 8 bases, J shed 9 bases, and the junction held 5 bases outside the gene matches. To note about this clonotype: Its antigen is unidentified.

As to treatment: roughly 10-day PBMC culture with coronavirus spike peptide pools or control peptides (ViraFEST assay). Before TCRs were sequenced, ViraFEST expanded antigen-specific T cells with peptide pools. The study, taken as a whole, reports: A median of about 90% of reactive clones, in convalescent patients, became evident only post-vaccination.

The clonotype was recovered from a human donor who had recovered from COVID-19. Sequencing was performed on CD4+ T cells from blood, cultured in vitro, taken after SARS-CoV-2 vaccination. This chain joins TRBV20-1 and TRBJ2-1, with 9 positions matching TRBD1. The CDR3 sequence: CSPGQGSEQFF. In DNA form, the CDR3 reads TGCAGTCCGGGACAGGGTTCTGAGCAGTTCTTC.